The T cell receptor (beta chain) under discussion was sequenced for a study of blood T cell repertoires in COVID-19. Study context: The study drew acute and convalescent COVID-19 samples from the United States, Italy and Spain. Sources were T cells, B-cell-depleted T cells, or PBMCs; the material itself was cDNA or gDNA.

Profiling relied on immunoSEQ multiplex PCR, and the TCRdb table lists in-frame clones only, not all of them. The sample contains under 150,000 clones, roughly 80% of which appear only once. Researchers sorted participants into cohorts using their self-reported clinical history. Donors in Cohort 3 who had recovered were those with two negative PCRs, healthcare professional clearance, or resolution of their symptoms. V shed 6 bases and J 5 bases; nucleotides not matched to a gene: 5. Germline V gene data show CDR1 as LNHDA and CDR2 as SQIVND (reference sequence). CDR3 length: 14 amino acids. The origin of this receptor is a woman aged 40 to 50 who had recovered from COVID-19. This chain links TRBV19 with TRBJ2-4; TRBD1 aligns across 9 bases. The material sequenced was PBMCs or T cells enriched from blood (not recorded which). CDR3 sequence (DNA): TGTGCCAGTAGAGCCCGGGACAGGGAAAACATTCAGTACTTC. Its protein product is CASRARDRENIQYF.